This TCR beta chain derives from a study of cytomegalovirus exposure and HLA in healthy donors. Germline V gene sequence: CDR1 SGHDN, CDR2 FVKESK. With V trimmed by 0 bases and J by 5 bases, 6 bases remained unmatched. The CDR3 has 15 amino acids. This PCR relied on a set of 60 Vbeta primers and 13 Jbeta primers. Profiled with immunoSEQ multiplex PCR; TCRdb holds only in-frame clones, not every one. The profile shows about 130,000 clones, around 80% of them singletons. This sequence joins TRBV14 and TRBJ2-7; 8 nucleotides line up with TRBD2. The sequenced sample consisted of PBMCs. The receptor's source is a female donor in good health and CMV-seropositive. The CDR3 is CASSQDYGRADEQYF. The CDR3 DNA sequence: TGTGCCAGCAGCCAAGATTACGGGAGGGCCGACGAGCAGTACTTC.